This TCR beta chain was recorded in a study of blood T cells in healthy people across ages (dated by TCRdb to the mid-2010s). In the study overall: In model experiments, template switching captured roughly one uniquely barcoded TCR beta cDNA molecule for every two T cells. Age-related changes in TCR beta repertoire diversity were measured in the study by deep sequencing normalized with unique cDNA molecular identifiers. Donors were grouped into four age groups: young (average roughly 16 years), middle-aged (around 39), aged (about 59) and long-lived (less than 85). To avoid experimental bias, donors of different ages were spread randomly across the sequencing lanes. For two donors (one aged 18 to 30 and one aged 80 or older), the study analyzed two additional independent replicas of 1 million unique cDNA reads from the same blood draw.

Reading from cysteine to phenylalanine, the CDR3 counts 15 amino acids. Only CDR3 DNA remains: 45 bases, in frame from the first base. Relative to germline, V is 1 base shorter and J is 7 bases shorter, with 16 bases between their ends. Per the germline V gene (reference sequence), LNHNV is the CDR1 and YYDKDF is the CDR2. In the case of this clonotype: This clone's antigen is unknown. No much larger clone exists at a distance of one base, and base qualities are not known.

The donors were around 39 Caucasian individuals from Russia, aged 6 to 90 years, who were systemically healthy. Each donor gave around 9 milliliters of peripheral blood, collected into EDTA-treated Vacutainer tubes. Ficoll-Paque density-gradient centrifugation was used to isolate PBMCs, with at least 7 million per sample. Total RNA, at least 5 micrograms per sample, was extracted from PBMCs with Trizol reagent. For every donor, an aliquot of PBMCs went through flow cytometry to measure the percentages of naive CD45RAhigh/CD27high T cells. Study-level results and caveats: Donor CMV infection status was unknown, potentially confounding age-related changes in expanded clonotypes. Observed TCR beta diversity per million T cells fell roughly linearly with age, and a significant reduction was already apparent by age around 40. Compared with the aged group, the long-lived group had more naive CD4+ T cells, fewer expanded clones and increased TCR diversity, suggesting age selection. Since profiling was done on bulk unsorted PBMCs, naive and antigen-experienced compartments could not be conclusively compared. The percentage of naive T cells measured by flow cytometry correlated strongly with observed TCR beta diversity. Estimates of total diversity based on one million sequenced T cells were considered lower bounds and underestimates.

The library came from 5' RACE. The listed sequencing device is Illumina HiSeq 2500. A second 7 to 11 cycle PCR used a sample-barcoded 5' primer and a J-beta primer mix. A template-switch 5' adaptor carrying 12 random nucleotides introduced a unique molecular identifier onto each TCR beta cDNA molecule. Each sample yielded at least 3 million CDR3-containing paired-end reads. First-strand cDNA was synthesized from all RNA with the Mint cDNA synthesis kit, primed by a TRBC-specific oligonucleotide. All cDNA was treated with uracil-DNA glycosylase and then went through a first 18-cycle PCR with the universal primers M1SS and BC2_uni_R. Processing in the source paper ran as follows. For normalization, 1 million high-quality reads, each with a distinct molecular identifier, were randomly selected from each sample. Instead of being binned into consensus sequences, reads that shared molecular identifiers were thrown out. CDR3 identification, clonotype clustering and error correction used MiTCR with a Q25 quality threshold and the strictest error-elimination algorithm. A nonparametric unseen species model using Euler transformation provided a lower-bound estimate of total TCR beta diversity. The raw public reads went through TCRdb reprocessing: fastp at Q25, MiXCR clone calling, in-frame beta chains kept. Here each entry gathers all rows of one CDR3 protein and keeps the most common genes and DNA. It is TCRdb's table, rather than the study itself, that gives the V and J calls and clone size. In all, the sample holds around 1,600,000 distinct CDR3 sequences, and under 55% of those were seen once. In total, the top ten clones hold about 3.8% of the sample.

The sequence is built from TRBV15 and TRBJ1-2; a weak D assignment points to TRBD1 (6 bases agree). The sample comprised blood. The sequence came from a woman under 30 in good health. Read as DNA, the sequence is TGTGCCACCAGCAGAGGGGGTTCGGACAGCCTTGGCTACACCTTC. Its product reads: CATSRGGSDSLGYTF.